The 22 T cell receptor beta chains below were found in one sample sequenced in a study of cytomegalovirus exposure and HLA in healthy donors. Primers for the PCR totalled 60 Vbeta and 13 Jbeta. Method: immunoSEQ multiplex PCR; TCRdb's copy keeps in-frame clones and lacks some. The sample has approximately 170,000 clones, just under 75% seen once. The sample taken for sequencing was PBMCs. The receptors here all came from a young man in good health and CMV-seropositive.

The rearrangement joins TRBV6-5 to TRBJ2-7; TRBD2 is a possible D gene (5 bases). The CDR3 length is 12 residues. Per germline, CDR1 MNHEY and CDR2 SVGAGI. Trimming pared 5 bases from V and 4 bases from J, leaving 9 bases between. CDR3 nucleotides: TGTGCCAGCAGTCCGGGGATTTACGAGCAGTACTTC. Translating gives CASSPGIYEQYF.

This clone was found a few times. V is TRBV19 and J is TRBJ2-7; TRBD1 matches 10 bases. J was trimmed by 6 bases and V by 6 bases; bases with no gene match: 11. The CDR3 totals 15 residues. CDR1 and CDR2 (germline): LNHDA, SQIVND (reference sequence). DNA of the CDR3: TGTGCCAGTAGCGAGACAGGGGGCCGGGGGGTCGAGCAGTACTTC. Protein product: CASSETGGRGVEQYF. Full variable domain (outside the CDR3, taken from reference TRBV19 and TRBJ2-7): DGGITQSPKYLFRKEGQNVTLSCEQNLNHDAMYWYRQDPGQGLRLIYYSQIVNDFQKGDIAEGYSVSREKKESFPLTVTSAQKNPTAFYLCASSETGGRGVEQYFGPGTRLTVT.

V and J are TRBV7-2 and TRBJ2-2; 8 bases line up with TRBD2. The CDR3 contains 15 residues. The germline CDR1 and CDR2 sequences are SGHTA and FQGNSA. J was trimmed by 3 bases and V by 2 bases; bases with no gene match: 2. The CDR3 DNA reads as TGTGCCAGCAGCTTAATACTAGCGGACACCGGGGAGCTGTTTTTT. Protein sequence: CASSLILADTGELFF. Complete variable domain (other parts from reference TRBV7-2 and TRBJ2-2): GAGVSQSPSNKVTEKGKDVELRCDPISGHTALYWYRQSLGQGLEFLIYFQGNSAPDKSGLPSDRFSAERTGGSVSTLTIQRTQQEDSAVYLCASSLILADTGELFFGEGSRLTVL.

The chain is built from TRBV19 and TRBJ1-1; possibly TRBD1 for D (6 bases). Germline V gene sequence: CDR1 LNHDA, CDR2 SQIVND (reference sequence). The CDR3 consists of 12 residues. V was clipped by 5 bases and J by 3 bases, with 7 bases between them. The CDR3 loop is CASSYRDTEAFF. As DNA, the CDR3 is TGTGCCAGTAGTTACAGGGACACTGAAGCTTTCTTT.

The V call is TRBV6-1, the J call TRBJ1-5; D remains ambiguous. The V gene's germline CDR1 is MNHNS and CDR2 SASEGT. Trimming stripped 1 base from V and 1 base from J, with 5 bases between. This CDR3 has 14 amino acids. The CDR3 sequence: CASSEVGSNQPQHF. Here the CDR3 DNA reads TGTGCCAGCAGTGAAGTGGGCAGCAATCAGCCCCAGCATTTT.

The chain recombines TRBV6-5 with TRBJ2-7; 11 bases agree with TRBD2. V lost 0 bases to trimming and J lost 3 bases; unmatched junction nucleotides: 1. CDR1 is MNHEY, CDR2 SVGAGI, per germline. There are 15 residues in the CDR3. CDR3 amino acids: CASSYSSGGVYEQYF. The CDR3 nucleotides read TGTGCCAGCAGTTACTCTAGCGGGGGGGTCTACGAGCAGTACTTC.

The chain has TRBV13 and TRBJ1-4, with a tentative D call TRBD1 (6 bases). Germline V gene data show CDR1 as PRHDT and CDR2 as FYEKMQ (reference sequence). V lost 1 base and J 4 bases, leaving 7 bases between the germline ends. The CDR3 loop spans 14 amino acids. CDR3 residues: CASSLEGVNEKLFF. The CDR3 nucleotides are TGTGCCAGCAGCTTAGAGGGGGTTAATGAAAAACTGTTTTTT.

The CDR3 sequence: CSVLGGTGYTSSYNEQFF. CDR3 coding DNA: TGCAGCGTCCTTGGAGGGACAGGGTATACCAGCTCCTACAATGAGCAGTTCTTC. The chain has TRBV29-1 and TRBJ2-1; 9 bases are shared with TRBD1. Germline-derived CDR1 and CDR2 are SQVTM and ANQGSEA. This CDR3 spans 18 amino acids. The V gene end was trimmed by 6 bases and the J gene end by 0 bases; junction bases not matched to a gene: 15.

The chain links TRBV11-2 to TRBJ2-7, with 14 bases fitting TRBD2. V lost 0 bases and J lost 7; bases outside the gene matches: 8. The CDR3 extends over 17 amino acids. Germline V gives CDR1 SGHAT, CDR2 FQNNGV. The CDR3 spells CASSLDQHGLAGGEQYF. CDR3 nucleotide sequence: TGTGCCAGCAGCTTAGATCAGCACGGACTAGCGGGAGGAGAGCAGTACTTC.

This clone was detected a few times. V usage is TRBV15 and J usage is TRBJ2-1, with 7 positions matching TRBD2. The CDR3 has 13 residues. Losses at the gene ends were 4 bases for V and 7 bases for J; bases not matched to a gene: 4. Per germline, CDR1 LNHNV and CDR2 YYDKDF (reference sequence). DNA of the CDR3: TGTGCCACCAGCACGTGGGGGGGGAATGAGCAGTTCTTC. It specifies CATSTWGGNEQFF.

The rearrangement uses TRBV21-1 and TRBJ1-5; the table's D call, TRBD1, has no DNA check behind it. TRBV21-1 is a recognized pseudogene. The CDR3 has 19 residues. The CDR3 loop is CASSTRHKSGQSINQPQHF. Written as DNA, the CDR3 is TGTGCCAGCAGCACTAGGCATAAATCGGGACAGTCGATCAATCAGCCCCAGCATTTT.

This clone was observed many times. This CDR3 reads CASSSGGRAWEQYF. The CDR3 nucleotides are TGTGCCAGCAGCTCCGGGGGACGAGCGTGGGAGCAGTACTTC. The chain has TRBV7-6 and TRBJ2-7; a possible D gene is TRBD2 (6 bases). Germline assignment: CDR1 SGHVS and CDR2 FNYEAQ. The germline V and J ends were trimmed by 4 bases and 7 bases, with 17 bases remaining between them. CDR3 size: 14 residues. The full variable domain, its missing parts supplied by reference TRBV7-6 and TRBJ2-7, is GAGVSQSPRYKVTKRGQDVALRCDPISGHVSLYWYRQALGQGPEFLTYFNYEAQQDKSGLPNDRFSAERPEGSISTLTIQRTEQRDSAMYRCASSSGGRAWEQYFGPGTRLTVT.

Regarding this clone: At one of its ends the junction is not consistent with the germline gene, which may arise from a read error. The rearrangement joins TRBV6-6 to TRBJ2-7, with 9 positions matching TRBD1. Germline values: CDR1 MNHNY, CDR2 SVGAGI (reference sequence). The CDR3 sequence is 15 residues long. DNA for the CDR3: TGTGCCAACAGTTACCCCCGGGACAGGGTAACCGAGCAGTACTTC. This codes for CANSYPRDRVTEQYF.

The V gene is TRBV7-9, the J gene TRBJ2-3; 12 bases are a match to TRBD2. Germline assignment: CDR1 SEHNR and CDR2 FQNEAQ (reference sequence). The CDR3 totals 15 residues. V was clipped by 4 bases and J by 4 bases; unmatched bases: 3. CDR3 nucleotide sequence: TGTGCCAGCAGCTGGACTAGCGGGGCCCCAGATACGCAGTATTTT. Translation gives CASSWTSGAPDTQYF.

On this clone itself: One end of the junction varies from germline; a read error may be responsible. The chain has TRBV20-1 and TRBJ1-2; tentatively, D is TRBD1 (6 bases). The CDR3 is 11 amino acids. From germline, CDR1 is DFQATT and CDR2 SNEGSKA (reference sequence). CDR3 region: CSVRQEYDYTF. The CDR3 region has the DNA TGCAGTGTACGACAGGAATATGACTACACCTTC.

CDR3 DNA sequence: TGTGCCAGCAGCTCCCGACAGGGGCAGTTCTTC. As protein: CASSSRQGQFF. This chain uses TRBV13 with TRBJ2-1; 7 bases line up with TRBD1. The CDR3 runs 11 residues. CDR1 and CDR2 from the germline V gene are PRHDT and FYEKMQ (reference sequence). J gave up 12 bases and V 4 bases, and 3 bases lay outside the gene matches.

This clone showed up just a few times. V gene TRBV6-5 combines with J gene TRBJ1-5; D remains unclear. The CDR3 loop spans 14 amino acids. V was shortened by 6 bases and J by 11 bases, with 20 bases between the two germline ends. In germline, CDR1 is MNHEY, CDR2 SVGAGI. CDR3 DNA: TGTGCCAGCAGGGGAGGTAGGATTCAGGATGCCCAGCATTTT. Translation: CASRGGRIQDAQHF.

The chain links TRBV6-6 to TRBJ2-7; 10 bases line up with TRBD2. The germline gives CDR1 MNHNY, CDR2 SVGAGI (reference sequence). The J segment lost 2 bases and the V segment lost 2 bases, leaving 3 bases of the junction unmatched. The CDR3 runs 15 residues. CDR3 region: CASSYGSGRAYEQYF. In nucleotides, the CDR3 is TGTGCCAGCAGTTACGGGAGCGGGAGGGCCTACGAGCAGTACTTC.

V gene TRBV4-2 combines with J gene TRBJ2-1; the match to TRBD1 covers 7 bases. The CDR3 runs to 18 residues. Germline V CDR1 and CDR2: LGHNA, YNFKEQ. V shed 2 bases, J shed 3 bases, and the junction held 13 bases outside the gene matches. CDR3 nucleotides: TGTGCCAGCAGCCAAACCTCGACAGGGACCCACTACTACAATGAGCAGTTCTTC. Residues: CASSQTSTGTHYYNEQFF.

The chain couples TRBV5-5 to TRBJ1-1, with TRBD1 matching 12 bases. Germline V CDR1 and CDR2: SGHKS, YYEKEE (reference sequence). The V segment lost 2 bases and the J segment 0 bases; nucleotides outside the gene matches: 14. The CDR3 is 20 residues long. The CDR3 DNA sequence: TGTGCCAGCAGCTTTCAATCCAGGCGGGGACAGGGGGCAATGAACACTGAAGCTTTCTTT. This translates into CASSFQSRRGQGAMNTEAFF. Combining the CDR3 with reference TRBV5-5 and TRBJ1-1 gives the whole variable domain DAGVTQSPTHLIKTRGQQVTLRCSPISGHKSVSWYQQVLGQGPQFIFQYYEKEERGRGNFPDRFSARQFPNYSSELNVNALLLGDSALYLCASSFQSRRGQGAMNTEAFFGQGTRLTVV.

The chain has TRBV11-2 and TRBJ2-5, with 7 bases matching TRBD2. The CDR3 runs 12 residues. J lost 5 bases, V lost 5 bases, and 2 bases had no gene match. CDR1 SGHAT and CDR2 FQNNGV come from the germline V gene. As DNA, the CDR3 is TGTGCCAGCAGCCCCGGGAGGGAGACCCAGTACTTC. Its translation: CASSPGRETQYF.

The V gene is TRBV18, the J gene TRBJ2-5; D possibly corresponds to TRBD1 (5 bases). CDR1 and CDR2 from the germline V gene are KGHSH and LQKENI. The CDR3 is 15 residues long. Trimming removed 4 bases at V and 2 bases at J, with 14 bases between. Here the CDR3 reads CASSHDSTEQETQYF. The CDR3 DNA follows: TGTGCCAGCTCACACGACAGTACTGAACAAGAGACCCAGTACTTC.